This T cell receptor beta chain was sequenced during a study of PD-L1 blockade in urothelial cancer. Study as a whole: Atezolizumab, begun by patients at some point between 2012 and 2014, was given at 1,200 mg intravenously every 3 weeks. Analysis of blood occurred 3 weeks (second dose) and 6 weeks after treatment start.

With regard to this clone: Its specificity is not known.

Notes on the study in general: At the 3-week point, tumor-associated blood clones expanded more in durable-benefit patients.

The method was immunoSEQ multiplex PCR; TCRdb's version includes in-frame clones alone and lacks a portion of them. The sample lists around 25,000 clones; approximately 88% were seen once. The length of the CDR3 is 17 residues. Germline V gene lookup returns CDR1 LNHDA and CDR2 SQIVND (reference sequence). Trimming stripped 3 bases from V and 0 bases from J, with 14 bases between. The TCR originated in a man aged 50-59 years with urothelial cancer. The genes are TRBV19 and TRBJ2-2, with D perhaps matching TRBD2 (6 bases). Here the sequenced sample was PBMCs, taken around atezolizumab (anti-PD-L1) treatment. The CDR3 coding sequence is TGTGCCAGTAGTATTGAGGCCCCGGGAGCGAACACCGGGGAGCTGTTTTTT. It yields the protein CASSIEAPGANTGELFF.